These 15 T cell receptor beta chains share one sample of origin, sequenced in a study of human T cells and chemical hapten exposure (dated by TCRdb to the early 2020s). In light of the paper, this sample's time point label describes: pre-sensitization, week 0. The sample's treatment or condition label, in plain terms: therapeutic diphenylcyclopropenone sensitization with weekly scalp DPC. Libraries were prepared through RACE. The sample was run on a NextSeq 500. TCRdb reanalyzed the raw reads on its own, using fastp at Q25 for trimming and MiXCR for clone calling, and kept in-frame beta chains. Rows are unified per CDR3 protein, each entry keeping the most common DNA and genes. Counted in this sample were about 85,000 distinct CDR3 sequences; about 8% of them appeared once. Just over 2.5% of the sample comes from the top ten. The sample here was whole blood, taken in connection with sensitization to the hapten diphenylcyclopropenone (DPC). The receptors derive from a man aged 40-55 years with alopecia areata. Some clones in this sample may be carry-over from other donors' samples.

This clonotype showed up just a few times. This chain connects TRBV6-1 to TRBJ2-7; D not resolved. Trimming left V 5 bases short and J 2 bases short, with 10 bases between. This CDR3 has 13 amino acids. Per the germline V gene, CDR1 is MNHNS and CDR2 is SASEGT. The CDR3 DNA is TGTGCCAGCAGTTATGAGCAGACCTACGAGCAGTACTTC. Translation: CASSYEQTYEQYF.

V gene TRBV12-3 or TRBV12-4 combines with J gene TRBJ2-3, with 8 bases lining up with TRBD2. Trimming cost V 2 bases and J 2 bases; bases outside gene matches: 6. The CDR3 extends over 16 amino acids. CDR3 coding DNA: TGTGCCAGCAGTTTAACGGGAGGGCCCCCCACAGATACGCAGTATTTT. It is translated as CASSLTGGPPTDTQYF.

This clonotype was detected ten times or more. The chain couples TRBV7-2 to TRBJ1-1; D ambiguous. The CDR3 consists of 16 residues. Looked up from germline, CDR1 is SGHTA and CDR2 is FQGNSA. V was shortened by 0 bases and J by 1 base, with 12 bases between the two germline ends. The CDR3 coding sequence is TGTGCCAGCAGCTTAGCGTCAGGTGGGGAGAACACTGAAGCTTTCTTT. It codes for CASSLASGGENTEAFF.

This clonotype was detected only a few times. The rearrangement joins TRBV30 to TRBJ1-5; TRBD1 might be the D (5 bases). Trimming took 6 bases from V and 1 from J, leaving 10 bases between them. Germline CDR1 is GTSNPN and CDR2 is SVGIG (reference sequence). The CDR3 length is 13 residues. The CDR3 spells CACSDRSNQPQHF. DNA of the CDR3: TGTGCCTGTTCAGACAGAAGCAATCAGCCCCAGCATTTT.

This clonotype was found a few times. CDR3 sequence reads: CATSVGWSSTDTQYF. The CDR3 DNA follows: TGTGCCACCAGTGTTGGGTGGAGCAGCACAGATACGCAGTATTTT. The chain recombines TRBV24-1 with TRBJ2-3, with D unclear. The CDR3 has 15 residues. Trimming removed 5 bases at V and 0 bases at J, with 11 bases between. The germline CDR1 and CDR2 sequences are KGHDR and SFDVKD.

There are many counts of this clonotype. DNA of the CDR3: TGTGCCATAGGGGAACTCGCGTACAATGAGCAGTTCTTC. Translated, it gives CAIGELAYNEQFF. The rearrangement uses TRBV10-3 and TRBJ2-1; D is possibly TRBD1 (5 bases). There are 13 residues in the CDR3. V lost 9 bases to trimming and J lost 4 bases, with 13 bases between them. The germline CDR1 and CDR2 sequences are ENHRY and SYGVKD.

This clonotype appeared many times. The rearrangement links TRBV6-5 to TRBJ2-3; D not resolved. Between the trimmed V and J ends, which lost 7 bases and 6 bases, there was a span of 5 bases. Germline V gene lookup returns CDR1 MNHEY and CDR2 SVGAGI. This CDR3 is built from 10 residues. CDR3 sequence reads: CASTGDTQYF. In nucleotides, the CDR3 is TGTGCCAGCACCGGTGATACGCAGTATTTT.

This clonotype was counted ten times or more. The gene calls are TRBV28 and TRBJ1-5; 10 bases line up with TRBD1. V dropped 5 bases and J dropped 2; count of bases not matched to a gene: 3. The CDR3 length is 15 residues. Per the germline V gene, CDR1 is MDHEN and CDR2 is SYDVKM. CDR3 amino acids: CASSPGTGGNQPQHF. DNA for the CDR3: TGTGCCAGCAGTCCCGGGACAGGGGGCAATCAGCCCCAGCATTTT.

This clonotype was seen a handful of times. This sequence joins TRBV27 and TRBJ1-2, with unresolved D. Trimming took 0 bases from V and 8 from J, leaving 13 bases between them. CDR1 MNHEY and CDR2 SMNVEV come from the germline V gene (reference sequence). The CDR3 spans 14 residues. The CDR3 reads CASSLSERISGYTF. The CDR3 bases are TGTGCCAGCAGTTTATCCGAGAGGATCAGCGGCTACACCTTC.

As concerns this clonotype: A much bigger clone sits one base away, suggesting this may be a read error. The CDR3 loop reads CATGLAGGPGKQFF. The DNA for the CDR3 is TGTGCCACCGGACTAGCGGGAGGGCCTGGTAAGCAGTTCTTC. This sequence joins TRBV7-9 and TRBJ2-1; 15 bases are shared with TRBD2. The CDR3 loop spans 14 amino acids. V lost 10 bases, J lost 11 bases, and 9 bases stayed unmatched. The germline gives CDR1 SEHNR, CDR2 FQNEAQ (reference sequence).

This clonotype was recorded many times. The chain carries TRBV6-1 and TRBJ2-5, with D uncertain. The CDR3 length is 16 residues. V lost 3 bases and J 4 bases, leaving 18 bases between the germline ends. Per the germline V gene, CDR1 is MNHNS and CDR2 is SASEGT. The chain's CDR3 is CASSDAAGGVRETQYF. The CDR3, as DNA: TGTGCCAGCAGTGATGCGGCAGGTGGGGTCCGAGAGACCCAGTACTTC.

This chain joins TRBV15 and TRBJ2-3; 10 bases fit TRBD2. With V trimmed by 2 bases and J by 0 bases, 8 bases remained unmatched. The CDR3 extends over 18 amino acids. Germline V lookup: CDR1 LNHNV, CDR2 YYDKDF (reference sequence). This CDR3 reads CATSRRLAGKASTDTQYF. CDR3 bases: TGTGCCACCAGCAGAAGACTAGCGGGCAAGGCTAGCACAGATACGCAGTATTTT.

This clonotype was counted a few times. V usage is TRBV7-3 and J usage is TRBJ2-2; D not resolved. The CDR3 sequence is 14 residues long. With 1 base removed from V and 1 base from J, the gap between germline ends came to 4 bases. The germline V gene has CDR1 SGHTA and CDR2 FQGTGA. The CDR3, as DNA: TGTGCCAGCAGCTTAATGTGGAACACCGGGGAGCTGTTTTTT. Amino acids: CASSLMWNTGELFF.

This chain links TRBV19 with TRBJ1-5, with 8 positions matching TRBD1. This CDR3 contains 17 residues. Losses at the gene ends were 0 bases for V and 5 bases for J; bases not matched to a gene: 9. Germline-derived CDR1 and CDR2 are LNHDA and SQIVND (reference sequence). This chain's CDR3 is CASSIDRTGRSYQPQHF. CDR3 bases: TGTGCCAGTAGTATAGATCGGACAGGGCGGTCCTATCAGCCCCAGCATTTT.

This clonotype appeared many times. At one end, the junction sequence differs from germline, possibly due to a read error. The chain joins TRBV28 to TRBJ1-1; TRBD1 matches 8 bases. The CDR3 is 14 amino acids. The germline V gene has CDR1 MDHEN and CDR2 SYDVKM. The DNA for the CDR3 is TGTGCCAGCAGTCCCTGGACAGGGAGCCCTGAGGCTTTCTTT. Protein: CASSPWTGSPEAFF.